This TCR beta chain is drawn from a study of cytomegalovirus exposure and HLA in healthy donors. Whole-study context: Roughly 80% of 398 genotyped donors fell in the Caucasian-associated ancestry cluster. Findings of the study overall: Presence/absence analyses rested on an assumption that sequencing depth was roughly uniform across donors. As was reported, the HLA-A and HLA-B alleles of most subjects were accurately predicted from TCR beta sequences.

With regard to this clone: What it recognizes is unknown.

The PCR employed 60 Vbeta primers together with 13 Jbeta primers. Repertoires were generated with immunoSEQ multiplex PCR, while TCRdb's copy carries only in-frame clones and drops some. The sample has 130,000 or so clones; just under 80% are singletons. V was clipped by 5 bases and J by 10 bases, with 26 bases between them. The CDR3 totals 17 residues. Germline lookup yields CDR1 SGHTA and CDR2 FQGNSA. This sequence joins TRBV7-2 and TRBJ2-2, with a possible D match to TRBD1 (5 bases). The sequence was collected from a man aged 30 to 39 in good health and CMV-seronegative. Sequences were obtained from PBMCs. The CDR3: CASSLNLQAVGLEELFF. The CDR3 DNA reads as TGTGCCAGCAGCCTGAACCTACAGGCTGTGGGCCTCGAGGAGCTGTTTTTT.